This TCR beta chain was sequenced for a study of cytomegalovirus exposure and HLA in healthy donors. The V end lost 2 bases, the J end lost 8 bases, and 10 bases lay between the germline ends. The CDR3 covers 12 residues. Germline V lookup: CDR1 SGDLS, CDR2 YYNGEE. Donors in the study were healthy people who gave bone marrow. A multiplex PCR was run with 60 Vbeta primers and 13 Jbeta primers. The method was immunoSEQ multiplex PCR; TCRdb's version includes in-frame clones alone and lacks a portion of them. This table holds about 110,000 clones, 82% found once. The chain couples TRBV9 to TRBJ1-2; D perhaps matches TRBD1 (5 bases). The origin of this receptor is a man younger than 40 in good health and CMV-seropositive. Sequenced: PBMCs. The CDR3 region is CASSVGGGGYTF. Here the CDR3 DNA reads TGTGCCAGCAGCGTTGGGGGAGGCGGCTACACCTTC.